This TCR beta chain stems from a study of T cell responses to AZD1222 COVID-19 vaccine. The table came from immunoSEQ multiplex PCR; TCRdb's copy has only in-frame clones and leaves some out. The sample carries 140,000 to 150,000 clones, about 94% recorded once. This clone was seen a few times. Antigen specificity is unknown. Findings and limits, study-wide: Donors skewed white British and female; clonal diversity was possibly underestimated. A rise in Spike-specific TCR breadth and depth followed two AZD1222 doses. Mapped onto spike, vaccine-associated CD4 TCRs spanned it and were dominant at 160-218 and 743-854. Close to half of all spike-specific TCRs reportedly target regions of the variants that are unmutated.

The receptor comes from an adult in good health. The material sequenced was peripheral blood, taken on day 0 of AZD1222 vaccination.

The CDR3 DNA is TGTGCCAGTAGTATCGGATTCCCGCCCCAGCATTTT. Encoded protein: CASSIGFPPQHF. The V and J genes are TRBV19 and TRBJ1-5; D remains unclear. The CDR3 extends over 12 amino acids. V shed 3 bases and J shed 9 bases, with 9 bases lying between them. CDR1 LNHDA and CDR2 SQIVND come from the germline V gene (reference sequence). The full variable domain, its missing parts supplied by reference TRBV19 and TRBJ1-5, is DGGITQSPKYLFRKEGQNVTLSCEQNLNHDAMYWYRQDPGQGLRLIYYSQIVNDFQKGDIAEGYSVSREKKESFPLTVTSAQKNPTAFYLCASSIGFPPQHFGDGTRLSIL.